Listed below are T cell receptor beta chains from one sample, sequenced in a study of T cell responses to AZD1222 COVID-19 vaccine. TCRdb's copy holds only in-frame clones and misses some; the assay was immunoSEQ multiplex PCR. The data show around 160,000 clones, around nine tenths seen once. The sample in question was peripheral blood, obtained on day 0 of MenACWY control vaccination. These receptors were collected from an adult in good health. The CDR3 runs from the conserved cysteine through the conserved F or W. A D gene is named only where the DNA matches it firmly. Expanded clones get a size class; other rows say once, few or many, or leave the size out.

TGTGCCAGCAGCCCAGGTCGTAACTATGGCTACACCTTC | CASSPGRNYGYTF | TRBJ1-2 | . | . | TRBV12-3/TRBV12-4
TGTGCCAGCAGCTGGGGACAGCCCGCTAACTATGGCTACACCTTC | CASSWGQPANYGYTF | TRBJ1-2 | . | TRBD1 | TRBV3-1/TRBV3-2
TGTGCCAGCAGCCAAGGGCCCGGGTGGTCCTACGAGCAGTACTTC | CASSQGPGWSYEQYF | TRBJ2-7 | . | . | TRBV4-2
TGTGCCTGGAGTCTATCCCCGCCAGGGGGTTCATCACCCCTCCACTTT | CAWSLSPPGGSSPLHF | TRBJ1-6 | . | TRBD1 | TRBV30
TGTGCCAGTAGTACTTACCCGGGACGGGGCAATCAGCCCCAGCATTTT | CASSTYPGRGNQPQHF | TRBJ1-5 | . | . | TRBV19
TGCGCCAGCAGCTCGCTCTGGAACACTGAAGCTTTCTTT | CASSSLWNTEAFF | TRBJ1-1 | once | . | TRBV5-1
TGTGCCAGCAGCACTTATAAGATGCAGCGGGAGAACTACGAGCAGTACTTC | CASSTYKMQRENYEQYF | TRBJ2-7 | . | TRBD2 | TRBV11-2
TGTGCCAGCAGTTACCTCACCGGGACAAACAATCAGCCCCAGCATTTT | CASSYLTGTNNQPQHF | TRBJ1-5 | . | . | TRBV6-5
TGTGCCAGCAGCTCTACTCAGGGGGCGCGCACCGGGGAGCTGTTTTTT | CASSSTQGARTGELFF | TRBJ2-2 | . | TRBD1 | TRBV5-4
TGTGCCAGCAGCTTGGAACCCCGATATGAAGCTTTCTTT | CASSLEPRYEAFF | TRBJ1-1 | . | . | TRBV5-5
TGCAGCGTTCGACGGGGGGGCTACGAGCAGTACTTC | CSVRRGGYEQYF | TRBJ2-7 | . | TRBD2 | TRBV29-1
TGTGCCTGGAGTGTTTTGGGCAGGGGAGAGACCCAGTACTTC | CAWSVLGRGETQYF | TRBJ2-5 | . | . | TRBV30
TGTGCCAGCAGTCTGGGGGGGACCCAGTACTTC | CASSLGGTQYF | TRBJ2-5 | . | . | TRBV25-1
TGTGCCAGCAGCCAAAGCTGGGTCTCGGGGGCCAACGTCCTGACTTTC | CASSQSWVSGANVLTF | TRBJ2-6 | . | . | TRBV3-1/TRBV3-2
TGTGCCAGCAACCCTGGGGGGGGGAGCAATCAGCCCCAGCATTTT | CASNPGGGSNQPQHF | TRBJ1-5 | . | . | TRBV2
TGTGCCAGCAGTGAAGGCAGCTATGGCTACACCTTC | CASSEGSYGYTF | TRBJ1-2 | few | . | TRBV6-1
TGCAGCGTCCCAGGGGGTAACTATGGCTACACCTTC | CSVPGGNYGYTF | TRBJ1-2 | . | TRBD1 | TRBV29-1
TGTGCCAGCAGCTTGTTGCAGGGGTTGTGGGGCTACACCTTC | CASSLLQGLWGYTF | TRBJ1-2 | . | . | TRBV5-4
TGTGCCAGCAGCTGGGAACAGGGTTCTAAGTTTGGCTACACCTTC | CASSWEQGSKFGYTF | TRBJ1-2 | . | . | TRBV5-6